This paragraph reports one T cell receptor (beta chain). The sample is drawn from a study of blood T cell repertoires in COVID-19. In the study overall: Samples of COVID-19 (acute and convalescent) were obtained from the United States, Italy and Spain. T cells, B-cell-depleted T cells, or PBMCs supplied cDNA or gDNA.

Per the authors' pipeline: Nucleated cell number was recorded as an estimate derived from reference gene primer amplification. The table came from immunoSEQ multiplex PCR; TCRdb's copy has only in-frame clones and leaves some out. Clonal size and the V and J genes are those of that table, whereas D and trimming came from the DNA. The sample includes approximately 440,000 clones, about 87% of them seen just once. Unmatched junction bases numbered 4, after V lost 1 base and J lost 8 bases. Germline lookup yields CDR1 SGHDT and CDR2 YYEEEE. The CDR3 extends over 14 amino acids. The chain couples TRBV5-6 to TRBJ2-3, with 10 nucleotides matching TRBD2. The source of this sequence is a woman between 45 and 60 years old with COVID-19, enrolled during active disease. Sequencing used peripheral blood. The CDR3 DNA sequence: TGTGCCAGCAGCTTGTCTTTAGCGGGGGGTACGCAGTATTTT. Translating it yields CASSLSLAGGTQYF.